This T cell receptor beta chain was documented in a study of blood T cell repertoires in COVID-19. Study-level information: Some COVID-19 samples were acute and others convalescent; all came from the United States, Italy and Spain. Sources were T cells, B-cell-depleted T cells, or PBMCs; the material itself was cDNA or gDNA.

Original analysis: Amplified reference gene primers provided the basis for estimating nucleated cell counts. TCRdb's table, derived via immunoSEQ multiplex PCR, lists solely in-frame clones and lacks some. That table supplies the V and J calls and clone size; D and trimming were determined from the DNA. The sample shows some 240,000 clones, about 79% of them seen only once. The receptor's source is a man in his fifties or sixties with active or convalescent COVID-19. Sequencing was done on a sample of peripheral blood.

CDR3 region: CASSFFRRGQAFF. The CDR3 DNA sequence: TGTGCCAGCAGTTTCTTTCGCAGGGGACAAGCTTTCTTT. The gene calls are TRBV6-5 and TRBJ1-1; TRBD1 might be the D (6 bases). Trimming cost V 4 bases and J 9 bases, with 15 bases left between them. The CDR3 spans 13 residues. In germline, CDR1 is MNHEY, CDR2 SVGAGI.